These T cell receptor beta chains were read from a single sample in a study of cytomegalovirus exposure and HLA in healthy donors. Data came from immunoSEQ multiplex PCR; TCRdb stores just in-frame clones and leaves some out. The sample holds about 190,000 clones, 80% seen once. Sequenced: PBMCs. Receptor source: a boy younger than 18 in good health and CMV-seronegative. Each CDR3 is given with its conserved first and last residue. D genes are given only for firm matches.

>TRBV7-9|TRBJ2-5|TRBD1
CASSLDWTGGLGETQYF
TGTGCCAGCAGCTTAGATTGGACAGGGGGACTCGGGGAGACCCAGTACTTC
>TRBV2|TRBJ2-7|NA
CASSARVTHYEQYF
TGTGCCAGCAGTGCCCGGGTCACCCACTACGAGCAGTACTTC
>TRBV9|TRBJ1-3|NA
CASSGGGDGNTIYF
TGTGCCAGCAGCGGAGGGGGGGATGGAAACACCATATATTTT
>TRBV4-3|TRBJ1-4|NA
CASSQGAWVGNEKLFF
TGCGCCAGCAGCCAAGGGGCCTGGGTTGGTAATGAAAAACTGTTTTTT
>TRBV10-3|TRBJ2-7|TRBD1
CAISPGQASYEQYF
TGTGCCATCAGTCCGGGACAGGCATCATACGAGCAGTACTTC
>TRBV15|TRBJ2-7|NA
CATSRDSVGVDSYEQYF
TGTGCCACCAGCAGAGATAGTGTAGGAGTCGACTCCTACGAGCAGTACTTC
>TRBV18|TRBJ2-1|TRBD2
CASSPRVRTSGLSYNEQFF
TGTGCCAGCTCACCAAGGGTTCGGACTAGCGGCCTCTCCTACAATGAGCAGTTCTTC
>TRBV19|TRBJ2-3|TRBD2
CASSRFLRLAGDTDTQYF
TGTGCCAGTAGTAGGTTCTTACGGCTAGCGGGGGACACAGATACGCAGTATTTT
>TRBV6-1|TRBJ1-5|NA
CASGDRRGSRLYSNQPQHF
TGTGCCAGCGGTGACAGGCGGGGGTCCCGGCTCTATAGCAATCAGCCCCAGCATTTT
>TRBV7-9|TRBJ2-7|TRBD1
CASSPDRVPYEQYF
TGTGCCAGCAGCCCGGACAGGGTACCCTACGAGCAGTACTTC
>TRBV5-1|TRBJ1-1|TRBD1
CASSVQGASTEAFF
TGCGCCAGCAGCGTCCAGGGGGCGAGCACTGAAGCTTTCTTT
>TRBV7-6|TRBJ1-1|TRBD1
CASSLTWTGNTEAFF
TGTGCCAGCAGCTTAACCTGGACAGGGAACACTGAAGCTTTCTTT
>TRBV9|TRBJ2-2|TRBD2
CASSVLAGGPSGELFF
TGTGCCAGCAGCGTACTAGCGGGAGGGCCTTCCGGGGAGCTGTTTTTT
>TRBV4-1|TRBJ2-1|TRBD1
CASSQDGTGGYNEQFF
TGCGCCAGCAGCCAAGATGGGACAGGGGGCTACAATGAGCAGTTCTTC
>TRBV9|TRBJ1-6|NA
CASSVSGDSPLHF
TGTGCCAGCAGCGTTAGCGGGGATTCACCCCTCCACTTT
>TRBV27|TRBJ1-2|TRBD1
CASSLWGQENYGYTF
TGTGCCAGCAGTTTATGGGGACAGGAGAACTATGGCTACACCTTC
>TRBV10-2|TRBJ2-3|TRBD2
CASRQAGEVGTQYF
TGCGCCAGCAGGCAAGCGGGGGAAGTAGGTACGCAGTATTTT
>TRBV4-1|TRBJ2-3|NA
CASSRTWGRTRHGTDTQYF
TGCGCCAGCAGCCGTACCTGGGGGCGGACTAGGCACGGCACAGATACGCAGTATTTT
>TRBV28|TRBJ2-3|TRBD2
CASSPTPVWRETTDTQYF
TGTGCCAGCAGTCCGACCCCGGTCTGGCGGGAGACCACAGATACGCAGTATTTT
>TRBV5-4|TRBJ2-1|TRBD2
CASSLKREALDEQFF
TGTGCCAGCAGCTTGAAGCGGGAGGCTCTCGATGAGCAGTTCTTC
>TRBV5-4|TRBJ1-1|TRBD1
CASSLYPEGQRMGTEAFF
TGTGCCAGCAGCTTGTATCCGGAGGGACAGCGGATGGGGACTGAAGCTTTCTTT
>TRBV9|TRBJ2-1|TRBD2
CASSILAGGRNEQFF
TGTGCCAGCAGCATTCTAGCGGGAGGTCGCAATGAGCAGTTCTTC